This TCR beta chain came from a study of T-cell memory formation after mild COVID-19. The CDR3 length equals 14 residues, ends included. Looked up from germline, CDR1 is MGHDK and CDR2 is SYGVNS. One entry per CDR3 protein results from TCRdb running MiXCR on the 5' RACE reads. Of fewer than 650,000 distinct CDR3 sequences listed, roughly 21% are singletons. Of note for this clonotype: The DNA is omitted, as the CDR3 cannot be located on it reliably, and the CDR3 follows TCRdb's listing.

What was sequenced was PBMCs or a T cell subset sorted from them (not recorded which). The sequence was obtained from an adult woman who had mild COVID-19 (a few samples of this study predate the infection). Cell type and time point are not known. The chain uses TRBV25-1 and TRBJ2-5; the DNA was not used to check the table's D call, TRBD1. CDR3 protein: CASSTSRRGETQYF.